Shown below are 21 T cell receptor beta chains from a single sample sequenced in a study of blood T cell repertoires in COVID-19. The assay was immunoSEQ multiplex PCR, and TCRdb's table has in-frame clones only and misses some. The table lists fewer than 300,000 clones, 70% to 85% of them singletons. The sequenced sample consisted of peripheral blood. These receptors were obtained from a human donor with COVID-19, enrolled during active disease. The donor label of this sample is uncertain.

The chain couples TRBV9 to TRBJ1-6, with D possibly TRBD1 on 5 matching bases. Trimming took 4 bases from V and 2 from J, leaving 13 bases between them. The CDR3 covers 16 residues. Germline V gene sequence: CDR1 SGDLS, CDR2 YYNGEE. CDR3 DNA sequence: TGTGCCAGCAGCACCCGACAGACACCCTATAATTCACCCCTCCACTTT. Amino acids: CASSTRQTPYNSPLHF.

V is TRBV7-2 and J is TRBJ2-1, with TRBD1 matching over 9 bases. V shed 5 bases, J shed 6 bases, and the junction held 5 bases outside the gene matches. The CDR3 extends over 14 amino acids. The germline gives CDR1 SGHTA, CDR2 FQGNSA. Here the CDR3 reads CASSLQTGGNEQFF. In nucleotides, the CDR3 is TGTGCCAGCAGCCTTCAGACAGGGGGCAATGAGCAGTTCTTC. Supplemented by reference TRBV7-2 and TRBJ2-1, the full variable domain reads GAGVSQSPSNKVTEKGKDVELRCDPISGHTALYWYRQSLGQGLEFLIYFQGNSAPDKSGLPSDRFSAERTGGSVSTLTIQRTQQEDSAVYLCASSLQTGGNEQFFGPGTRLTVL.

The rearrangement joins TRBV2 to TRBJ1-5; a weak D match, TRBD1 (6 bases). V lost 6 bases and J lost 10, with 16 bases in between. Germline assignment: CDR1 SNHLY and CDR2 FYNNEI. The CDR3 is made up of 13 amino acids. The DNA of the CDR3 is TGTGCCAGCAGGGGGGCAGGGTGGTTTCCCCAGCATTTT. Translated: CASRGAGWFPQHF.

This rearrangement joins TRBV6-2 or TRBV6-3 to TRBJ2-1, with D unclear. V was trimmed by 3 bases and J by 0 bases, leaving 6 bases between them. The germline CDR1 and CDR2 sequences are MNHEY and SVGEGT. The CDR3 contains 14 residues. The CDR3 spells CASSYLSSYNEQFF. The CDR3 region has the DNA TGTGCCAGCAGTTATCTTAGCTCCTACAATGAGCAGTTCTTC.

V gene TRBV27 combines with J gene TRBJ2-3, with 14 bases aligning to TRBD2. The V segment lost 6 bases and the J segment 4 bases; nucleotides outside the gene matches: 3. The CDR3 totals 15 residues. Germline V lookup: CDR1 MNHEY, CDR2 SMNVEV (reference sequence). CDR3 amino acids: CASSRTSGRSDTQYF. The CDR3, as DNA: TGTGCCAGCAGCCGGACTAGCGGGAGGTCAGATACGCAGTATTTT.

The CDR3 sequence is CASSLRYSNQPQHF. The CDR3 bases are TGTGCCAGCAGTCTCAGGTATAGCAATCAGCCCCAGCATTTT. V and J are TRBV27 and TRBJ1-5; no clear D. Trimming removed 5 bases from V and 0 bases from J, with 8 bases in between. Germline CDR1 and CDR2: MNHEY and SMNVEV (reference sequence). The CDR3 is 14 residues long.

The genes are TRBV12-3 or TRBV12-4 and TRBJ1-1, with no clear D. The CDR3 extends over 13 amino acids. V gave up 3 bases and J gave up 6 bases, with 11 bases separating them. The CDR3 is CASSLNLGAEAFF. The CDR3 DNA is TGTGCCAGCAGTTTGAATTTAGGAGCTGAAGCTTTCTTT.

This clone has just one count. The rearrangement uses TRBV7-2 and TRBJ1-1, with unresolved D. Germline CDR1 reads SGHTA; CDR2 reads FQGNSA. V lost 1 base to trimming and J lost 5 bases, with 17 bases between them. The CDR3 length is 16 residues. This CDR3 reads CASSLGISGVSTEAFF. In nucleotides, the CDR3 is TGTGCCAGCAGCTTAGGAATCTCGGGTGTGTCTACTGAAGCTTTCTTT.

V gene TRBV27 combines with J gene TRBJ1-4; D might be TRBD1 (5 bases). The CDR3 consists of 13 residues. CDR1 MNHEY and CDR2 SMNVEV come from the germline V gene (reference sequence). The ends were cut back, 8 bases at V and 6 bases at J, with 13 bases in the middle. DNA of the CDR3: TGTGCCAGCCTGGGACGGGGGGATGAAAAACTGTTTTTT. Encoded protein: CASLGRGDEKLFF.

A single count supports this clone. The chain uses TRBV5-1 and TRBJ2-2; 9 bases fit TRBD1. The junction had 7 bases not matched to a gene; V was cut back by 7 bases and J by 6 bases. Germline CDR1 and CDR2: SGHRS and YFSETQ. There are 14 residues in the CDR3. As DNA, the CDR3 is TGCGCCAGCGGAGACAGGGGGAGGGCCGGGGAGCTGTTTTTT. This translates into CASGDRGRAGELFF.

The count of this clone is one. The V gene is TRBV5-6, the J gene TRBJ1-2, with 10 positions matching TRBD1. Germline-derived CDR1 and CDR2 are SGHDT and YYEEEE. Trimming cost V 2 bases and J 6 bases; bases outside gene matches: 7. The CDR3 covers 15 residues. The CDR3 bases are TGTGCCAGCAGCTTCGGGACAGGGGCTGTCGATGGCTACACCTTC. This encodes CASSFGTGAVDGYTF.

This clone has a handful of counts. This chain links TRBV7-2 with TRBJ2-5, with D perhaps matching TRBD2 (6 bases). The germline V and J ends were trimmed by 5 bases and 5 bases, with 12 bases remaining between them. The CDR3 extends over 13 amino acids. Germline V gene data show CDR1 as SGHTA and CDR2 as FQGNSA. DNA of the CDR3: TGTGCCAGCAGCCCGGGACTTTTGGAGACCCAGTACTTC. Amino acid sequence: CASSPGLLETQYF.

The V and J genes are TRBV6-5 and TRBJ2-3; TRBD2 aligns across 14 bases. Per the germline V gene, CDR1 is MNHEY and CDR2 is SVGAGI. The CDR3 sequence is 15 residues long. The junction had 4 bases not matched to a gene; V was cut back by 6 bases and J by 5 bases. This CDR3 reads CASRDGLAGGDTQYF. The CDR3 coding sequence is TGTGCCAGCAGGGACGGACTAGCGGGAGGAGATACGCAGTATTTT.

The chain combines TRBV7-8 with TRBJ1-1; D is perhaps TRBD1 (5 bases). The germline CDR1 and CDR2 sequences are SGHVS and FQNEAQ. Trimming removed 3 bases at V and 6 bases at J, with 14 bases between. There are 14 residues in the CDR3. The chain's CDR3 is CASSFRVEEAEAFF. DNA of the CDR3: TGTGCCAGCAGCTTCAGGGTAGAGGAAGCTGAAGCTTTCTTT. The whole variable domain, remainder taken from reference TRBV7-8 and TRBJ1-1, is GAGVSQSPRYKVAKRGQDVALRCDPISGHVSLFWYQQALGQGPEFLTYFQNEAQLDKSGLPSDRFFAERPEGSVSTLKIQRTQQEDSAVYLCASSFRVEEAEAFFGQGTRLTVV.

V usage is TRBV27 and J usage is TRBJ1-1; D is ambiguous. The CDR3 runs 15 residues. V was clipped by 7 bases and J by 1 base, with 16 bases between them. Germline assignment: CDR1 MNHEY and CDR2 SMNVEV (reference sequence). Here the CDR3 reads CASTQRAGTNTEAFF. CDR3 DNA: TGTGCCAGCACCCAGCGGGCGGGCACGAACACTGAAGCTTTCTTT.

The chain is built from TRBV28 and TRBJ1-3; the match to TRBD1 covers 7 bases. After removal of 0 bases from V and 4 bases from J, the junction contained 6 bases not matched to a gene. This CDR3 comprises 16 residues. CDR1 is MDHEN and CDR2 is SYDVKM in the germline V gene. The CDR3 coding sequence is TGTGCCAGCAGTTTATGGGCAGGGGGTAACGGAAACACCATATATTTT. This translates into CASSLWAGGNGNTIYF.

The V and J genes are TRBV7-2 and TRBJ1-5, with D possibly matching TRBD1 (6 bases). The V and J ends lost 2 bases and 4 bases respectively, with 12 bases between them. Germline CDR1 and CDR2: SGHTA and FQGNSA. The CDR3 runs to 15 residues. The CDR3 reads CASSLKDSPNQPQHF. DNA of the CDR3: TGTGCCAGCAGCTTAAAGGACAGCCCAAATCAGCCCCAGCATTTT.

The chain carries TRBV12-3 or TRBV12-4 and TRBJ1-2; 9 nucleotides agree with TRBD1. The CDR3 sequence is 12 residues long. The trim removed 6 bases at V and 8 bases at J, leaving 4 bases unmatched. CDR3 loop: CASSPTGGGYTF. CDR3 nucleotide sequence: TGTGCCAGCAGCCCGACAGGGGGAGGCTACACCTTC.

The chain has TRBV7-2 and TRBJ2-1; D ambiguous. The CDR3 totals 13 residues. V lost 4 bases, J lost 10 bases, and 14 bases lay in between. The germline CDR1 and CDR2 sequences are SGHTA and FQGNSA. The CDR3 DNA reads TGTGCCAGCAGCTCCCCCGAGCGACCGGAGCAGTTCTTC. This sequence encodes CASSSPERPEQFF.

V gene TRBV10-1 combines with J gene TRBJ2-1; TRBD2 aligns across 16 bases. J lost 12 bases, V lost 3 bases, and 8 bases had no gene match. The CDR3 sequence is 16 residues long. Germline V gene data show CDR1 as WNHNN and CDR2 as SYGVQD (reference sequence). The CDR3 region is CASSDPGLAGGFGQFF. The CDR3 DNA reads TGCGCCAGCAGTGACCCGGGACTAGCGGGAGGGTTTGGGCAGTTCTTC.

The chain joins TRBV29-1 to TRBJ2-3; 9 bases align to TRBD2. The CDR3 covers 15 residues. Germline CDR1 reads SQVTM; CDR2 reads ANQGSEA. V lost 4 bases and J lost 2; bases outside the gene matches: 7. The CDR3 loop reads CSVGMGLATTDTQYF. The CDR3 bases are TGCAGCGTTGGGATGGGACTAGCAACCACAGATACGCAGTATTTT.